This is a list of T cell receptor beta chains from one sample in a study of blood T cell repertoires in COVID-19. Produced via immunoSEQ multiplex PCR; TCRdb's table is partial and in-frame only. The sample shows approximately 100,000 clones, more than 75% of them seen only once. Sequencing used peripheral blood. The receptors shown here come from a man over 45 with acute or convalescent COVID-19. Both conserved end residues are part of each CDR3. Fields, in order: D gene, clone size, V gene, J gene, CDR3 protein, CDR3 DNA. The D gene is left open where the match is weak. Some rows have no size entry. The others give once, few or many, or a class for an expanded clone.

>NA|once|TRBV19|TRBJ1-6
CASTAGGHNNSPLHF
TGTGCCAGTACCGCGGGGGGGCATAATAATTCACCCCTCCACTTT
>TRBD2|NA|TRBV25-1|TRBJ2-7
CASRHAGTSLEQYF
TGTGCCAGCAGACACGCCGGGACTAGTCTCGAGCAGTACTTC
>NA|NA|TRBV6-5|TRBJ2-7
CASSYRRGSGYEQYF
TGTGCCAGCAGTTACCGGCGGGGCTCAGGGTACGAGCAGTACTTC
>NA|NA|TRBV11-3|TRBJ2-5
CASSPLGPTGTQYF
TGTGCCAGCAGCCCACTGGGTCCTACGGGGACCCAGTACTTC
>NA|NA|TRBV28|TRBJ1-5
CASSFPDRNEQPQHF
TGTGCCAGCAGTTTCCCGGACAGAAACGAACAGCCCCAGCATTTT
>TRBD2|NA|TRBV18|TRBJ2-3
CASSPSSSGISDTQYF
TGTGCCAGCTCACCATCGTCTAGCGGGATCTCAGATACGCAGTATTTT
>NA|NA|TRBV27|TRBJ2-3
CASSLVGSFTDTQYF
TGTGCCAGCAGTTTAGTTGGCTCCTTCACAGATACGCAGTATTTT
>NA|NA|TRBV18|TRBJ2-2
CASSFDLAGTGELFF
TGTGCCAGCTCATTCGACCTGGCGGGAACCGGGGAGCTGTTTTTT
>TRBD2|few|TRBV2|TRBJ2-2
CASSERRGGTGELFF
TGTGCCAGCAGTGAAAGGCGGGGGGGGACCGGGGAGCTGTTTTTT
>TRBD1|NA|TRBV5-1|TRBJ1-1
CASTTTGTGTEAFF
TGCGCCAGCACCACGACAGGGACCGGCACTGAAGCTTTCTTT
>NA|NA|TRBV24-1|TRBJ2-5
CATSGDKGLQTQYF
TGTGCCACCAGTGGGGACAAGGGGTTACAGACCCAGTACTTC
>NA|NA|TRBV7-2|TRBJ1-5
CASSLASGGQPQHF
TGTGCCAGCAGCCTGGCCTCGGGGGGTCAGCCCCAGCATTTT
>NA|NA|TRBV5-4|TRBJ2-3
CASSRLVGAADTQYF
TGTGCCAGCAGCCGACTAGTGGGAGCGGCAGATACGCAGTATTTT
>TRBD1|NA|TRBV6-4|TRBJ2-2
CASSEQGIAGELFF
TGTGCCAGCAGTGAACAGGGGATAGCCGGGGAGCTGTTTTTT
>NA|NA|TRBV5-4|TRBJ2-7
CASSPGGGSRYEQYF
TGTGCCAGCAGCCCGGGGGGCGGGAGTAGGTACGAGCAGTACTTC
>TRBD2|once|TRBV2|TRBJ2-3
CASGGGTTYTQYF
TGTGCCAGCGGGGGTGGGACTACCTATACGCAGTATTTT
>TRBD2|once|TRBV7-2|TRBJ2-7
CASSLQLAGYEQYF
TGTGCCAGCAGCTTACAACTAGCGGGCTACGAGCAGTACTTC
>TRBD2|NA|TRBV24-1|TRBJ2-7
CATSEVAGGVYEQYF
TGTGCCACCAGTGAAGTAGCGGGAGGGGTATACGAGCAGTACTTC
>NA|NA|TRBV7-9|TRBJ2-7
CASSWGAYYEQYF
TGTGCCAGCAGCTGGGGCGCGTACTACGAGCAGTACTTC
>NA|NA|TRBV5-1|TRBJ2-1
CASSLAQNNEQFF
TGCGCCAGCAGCTTGGCCCAAAACAATGAGCAGTTCTTC
>NA|NA|TRBV19|TRBJ2-5
CASSIARRETQYF
TGTGCCAGTAGTATCGCCCGGCGGGAGACCCAGTACTTC
>TRBD1|NA|TRBV5-5|TRBJ2-2
CASSSQGTGELFF
TGTGCCAGCAGCTCACAGGGGACCGGGGAGCTGTTTTTT
>NA|NA|TRBV6-4|TRBJ2-4
CASSDSPIGLQYF
TGTGCCAGCAGTGACTCACCAATTGGGCTTCAGTACTTC
>TRBD1|NA|TRBV29-1|TRBJ2-1
CSVARGQGARNEQFF
TGCAGCGTGGCCCGGGGACAGGGGGCGCGGAATGAGCAGTTCTTC
>NA|NA|TRBV30|TRBJ1-1
CAGSRVNEAFF
TGTGCCGGATCCCGGGTAAATGAAGCTTTCTTT
>TRBD1|NA|TRBV24-1|TRBJ2-1
CATSDSPGGAGNEQFF
TGTGCCACCAGTGACTCTCCAGGGGGCGCGGGCAATGAGCAGTTCTTC
>NA|once|TRBV3-1/TRBV3-2|TRBJ1-2
CASSQDLGVASGYTF
TGTGCCAGCAGCCAAGATCTAGGGGTGGCGAGTGGCTACACCTTC
>NA|few|TRBV6-5|TRBJ2-2
CASSDRPQGELFF
TGTGCCAGCAGCGACAGGCCTCAAGGGGAGCTGTTTTTT
>NA|NA|TRBV29-1|TRBJ2-4
CSVERLAENIQYF
TGCAGCGTCGAGCGTCTAGCTGAGAACATTCAGTACTTC
>NA|NA|TRBV6-1|TRBJ2-7
CASSESLFGGAREQYF
TGTGCCAGCAGTGAATCCCTATTTGGGGGGGCTCGGGAGCAGTACTTC
>TRBD1|NA|TRBV11-1|TRBJ2-2
CASSRTGGANTGELFF
TGTGCCAGCAGCCGTACAGGGGGCGCGAACACCGGGGAGCTGTTTTTT
>TRBD1|NA|TRBV5-8|TRBJ2-4
CASSFDRGLMAKNIQYF
TGTGCCAGCAGCTTTGACAGGGGGTTAATGGCCAAAAACATTCAGTACTTC
>NA|NA|TRBV9|TRBJ2-3
CASSVERTDTQYF
TGTGCCAGCAGCGTAGAGAGGACAGATACGCAGTATTTT
>TRBD2|few|TRBV6-5|TRBJ2-1
CATSGGRASNEQFF
TGTGCCACCTCCGGCGGGAGGGCCTCGAATGAGCAGTTCTTC
>NA|NA|TRBV28|TRBJ2-7
CASSFPPGSRSPYEQYF
TGTGCCAGCAGTTTCCCGCCCGGGAGCCGTTCCCCGTACGAGCAGTACTTC
>NA|NA|TRBV6-2/TRBV6-3|TRBJ2-7
CASSYGQGSYEQYF
TGTGCCAGCAGTTATGGGCAGGGCTCCTACGAGCAGTACTTC
>NA|NA|TRBV21-1|TRBJ1-4
CASSTGTAGEKLFF
TGTGCCAGCAGTACCGGGACAGCGGGTGAAAAACTGTTTTTT
>NA|NA|TRBV9|TRBJ2-1
CASSVRLEEQFF
TGTGCCAGCAGCGTACGACTAGAAGAGCAGTTCTTC
>NA|NA|TRBV5-6|TRBJ2-3
CASESRDTQYF
TGTGCCAGCGAATCTAGGGATACGCAGTATTTT
>NA|NA|TRBV6-5|TRBJ2-5
CASGRDQETQYF
TGTGCCAGCGGTCGGGACCAAGAGACCCAGTACTTC
>TRBD2|NA|TRBV19|TRBJ2-7
CASSIRPSGPYEQYF
TGTGCCAGTAGTATAAGGCCTAGCGGTCCCTACGAGCAGTACTTC
>TRBD2|NA|TRBV30|TRBJ2-3
CAWGTSETQYF
TGTGCCTGGGGGACTAGCGAGACGCAGTATTTT
>NA|NA|TRBV5-1|TRBJ1-2
CASNEVGAGYGYTF
TGCGCCAGCAACGAAGTGGGGGCGGGCTATGGCTACACCTTC
>TRBD1|NA|TRBV9|TRBJ1-4
CASSRTGNEKLFF
TGTGCCAGCAGCAGGACAGGGAACGAAAAACTGTTTTTT
>NA|NA|TRBV5-1|TRBJ2-5
CASSPAAGETQYF
TGCGCCAGCAGCCCCGCGGCGGGGGAGACCCAGTACTTC
>TRBD2|NA|TRBV19|TRBJ2-1
CASSRGTTTSYNEQFF
TGTGCCAGTAGTCGCGGGACTACGACATCCTACAATGAGCAGTTCTTC
>NA|few|TRBV20-1|TRBJ2-1
CSARGPNEQFF
TGCAGTGCTAGGGGCCCCAATGAGCAGTTCTTC
>TRBD1|NA|TRBV30|TRBJ2-7
CAWTADRGREQYF
TGTGCCTGGACGGCGGACAGGGGGCGAGAGCAGTACTTC
>NA|few|TRBV7-9|TRBJ2-1
CASSLVGGAWNEQFF
TGTGCCAGCAGCTTAGTTGGGGGGGCGTGGAATGAGCAGTTCTTC
>TRBD2|once|TRBV18|TRBJ2-3
CASSPSRESFTDTQYF
TGTGCCAGCTCACCGTCGCGGGAGTCCTTCACAGATACGCAGTATTTT
>TRBD1|NA|TRBV6-5|TRBJ2-7
CASRRGQGEFYEQYF
TGTGCCAGCAGACGCGGACAGGGGGAATTCTACGAGCAGTACTTC
>NA|NA|TRBV5-4|TRBJ2-1
CASSPGLVGNEQFF
TGTGCCAGCAGCCCCGGACTCGTGGGGAATGAGCAGTTCTTC
>NA|NA|TRBV24-1|TRBJ2-7
CATRGHGHRDEQYF
TGTGCCACCAGGGGCCACGGACATCGGGACGAGCAGTACTTC